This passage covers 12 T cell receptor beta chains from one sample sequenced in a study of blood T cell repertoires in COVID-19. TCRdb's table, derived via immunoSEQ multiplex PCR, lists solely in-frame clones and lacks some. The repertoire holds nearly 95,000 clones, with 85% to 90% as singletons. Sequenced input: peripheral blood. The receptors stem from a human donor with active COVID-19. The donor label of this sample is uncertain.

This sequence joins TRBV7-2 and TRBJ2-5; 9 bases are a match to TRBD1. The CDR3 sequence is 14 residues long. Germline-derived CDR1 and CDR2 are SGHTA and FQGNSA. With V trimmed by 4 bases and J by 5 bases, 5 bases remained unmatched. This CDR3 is CASSSQTGGETQYF. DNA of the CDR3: TGTGCCAGCAGCTCCCAGACAGGGGGGGAGACCCAGTACTTC.

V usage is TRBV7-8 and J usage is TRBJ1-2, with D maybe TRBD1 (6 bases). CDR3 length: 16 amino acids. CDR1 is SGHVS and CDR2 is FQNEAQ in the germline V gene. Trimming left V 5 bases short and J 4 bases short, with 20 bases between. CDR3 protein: CASSVDRRFRLYGYTF. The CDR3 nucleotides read TGTGCCAGCAGCGTCGACAGGCGATTCCGCCTCTATGGCTACACCTTC.

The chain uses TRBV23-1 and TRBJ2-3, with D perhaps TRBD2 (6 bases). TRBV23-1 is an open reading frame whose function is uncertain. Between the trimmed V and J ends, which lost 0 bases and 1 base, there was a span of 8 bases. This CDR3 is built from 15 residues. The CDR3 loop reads CASSQSAGRTDTQYF. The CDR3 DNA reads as TGCGCCAGCAGTCAATCGGCGGGGCGCACAGATACGCAGTATTTT.

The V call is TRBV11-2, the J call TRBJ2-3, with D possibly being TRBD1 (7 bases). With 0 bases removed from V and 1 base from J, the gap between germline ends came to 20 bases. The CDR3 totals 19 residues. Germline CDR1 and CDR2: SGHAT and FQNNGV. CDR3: CASSLDGRIKGGGTDTQYF. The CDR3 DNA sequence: TGTGCCAGCAGCTTAGATGGGAGGATAAAAGGGGGCGGCACAGATACGCAGTATTTT.

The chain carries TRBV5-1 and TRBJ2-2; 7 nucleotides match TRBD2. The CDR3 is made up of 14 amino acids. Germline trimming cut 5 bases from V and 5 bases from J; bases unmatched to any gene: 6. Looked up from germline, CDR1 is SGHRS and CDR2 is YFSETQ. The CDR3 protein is CASSIQRETGELFF. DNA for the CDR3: TGCGCCAGCAGTATACAGCGGGAAACCGGGGAGCTGTTTTTT.

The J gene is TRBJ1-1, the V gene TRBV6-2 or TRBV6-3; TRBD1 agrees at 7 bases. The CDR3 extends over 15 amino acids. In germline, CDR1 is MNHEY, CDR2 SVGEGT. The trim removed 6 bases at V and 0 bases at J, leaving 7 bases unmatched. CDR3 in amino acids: CASSRGTAMNTEAFF. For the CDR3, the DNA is TGTGCCAGCAGCAGGGGGACGGCGATGAACACTGAAGCTTTCTTT.

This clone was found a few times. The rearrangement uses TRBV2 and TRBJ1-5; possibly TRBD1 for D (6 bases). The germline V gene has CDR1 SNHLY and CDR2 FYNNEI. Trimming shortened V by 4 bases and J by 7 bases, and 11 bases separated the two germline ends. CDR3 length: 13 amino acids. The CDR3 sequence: CASSGQGRQPQHF. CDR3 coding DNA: TGTGCCAGCAGTGGGCAGGGGCGGCAGCCCCAGCATTTT.

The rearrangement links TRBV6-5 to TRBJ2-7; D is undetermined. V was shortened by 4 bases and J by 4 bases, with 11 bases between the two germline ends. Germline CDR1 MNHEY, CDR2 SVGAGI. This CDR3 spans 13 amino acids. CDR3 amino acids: CASSSPGNYEQYF. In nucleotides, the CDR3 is TGTGCCAGCAGTTCACCCGGTAATTACGAGCAGTACTTC.

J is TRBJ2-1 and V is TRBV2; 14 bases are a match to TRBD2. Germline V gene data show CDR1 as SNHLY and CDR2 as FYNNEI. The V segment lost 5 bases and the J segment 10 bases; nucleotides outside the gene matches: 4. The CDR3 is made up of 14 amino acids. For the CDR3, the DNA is TGTGCCAGCAGTCGTAGGACTAGCGGGGGGGAGCAGTTCTTC. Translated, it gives CASSRRTSGGEQFF.

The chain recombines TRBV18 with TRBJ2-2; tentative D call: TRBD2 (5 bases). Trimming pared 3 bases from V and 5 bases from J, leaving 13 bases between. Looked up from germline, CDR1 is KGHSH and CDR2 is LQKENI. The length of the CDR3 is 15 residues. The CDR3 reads CASSPYEGETGELFF. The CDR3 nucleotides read TGTGCCAGCTCACCCTATGAGGGTGAGACCGGGGAGCTGTTTTTT.

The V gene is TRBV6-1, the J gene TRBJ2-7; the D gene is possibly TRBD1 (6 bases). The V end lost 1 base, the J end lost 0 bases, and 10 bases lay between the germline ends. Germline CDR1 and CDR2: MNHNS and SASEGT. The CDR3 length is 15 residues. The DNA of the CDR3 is TGTGCCAGCAGTGAAGAGAGGGGGAGCTCCTACGAGCAGTACTTC. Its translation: CASSEERGSSYEQYF.

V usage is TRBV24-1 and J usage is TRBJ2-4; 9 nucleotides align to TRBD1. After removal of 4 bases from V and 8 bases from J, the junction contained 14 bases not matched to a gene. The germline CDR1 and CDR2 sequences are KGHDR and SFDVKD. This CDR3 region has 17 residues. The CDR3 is CATSELSLGTGKYIQYF. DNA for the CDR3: TGTGCCACCAGTGAGCTCTCGCTCGGGACAGGGAAATACATTCAGTACTTC.